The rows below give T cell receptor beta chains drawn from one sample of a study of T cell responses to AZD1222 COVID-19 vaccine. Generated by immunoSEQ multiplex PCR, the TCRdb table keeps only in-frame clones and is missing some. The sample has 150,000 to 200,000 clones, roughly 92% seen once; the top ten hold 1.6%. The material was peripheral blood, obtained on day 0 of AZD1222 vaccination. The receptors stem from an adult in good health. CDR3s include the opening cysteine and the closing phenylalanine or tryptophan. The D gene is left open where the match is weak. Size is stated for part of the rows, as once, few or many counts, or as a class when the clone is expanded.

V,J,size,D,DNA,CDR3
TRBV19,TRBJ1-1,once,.,TGTGCCAGTACCGTCCCAGGTAAACACACTGAAGCTTTCTTT,CASTVPGKHTEAFF
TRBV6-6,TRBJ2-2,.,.,TGTGCCAGCAGAGCAGAGAACACCGGGGAGCTGTTTTTT,CASRAENTGELFF
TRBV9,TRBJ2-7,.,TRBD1,TGTGCCAGCAGCGTTGACAGGGGATACGAGCAGTACTTC,CASSVDRGYEQYF
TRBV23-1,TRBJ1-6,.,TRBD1,TGCGCCAGCACCCCAGGCCTCCGGGACAGTAGCTCCTATAATTCACCCCTCCACTTT,CASTPGLRDSSSYNSPLHF
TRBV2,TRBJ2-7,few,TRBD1,TGTGCCAGCAGCCCAACACACCAGGGACAGGGGTACGAGCAGTACTTC,CASSPTHQGQGYEQYF
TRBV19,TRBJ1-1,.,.,TGTGCCACCATAGAGAGGGGGAACACTGAAGCTTTCTTT,CATIERGNTEAFF
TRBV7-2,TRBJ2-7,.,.,TGTGCCAGCAGCTTAGGGTCTTCGGGATACTACGAGCAGTACTTC,CASSLGSSGYYEQYF
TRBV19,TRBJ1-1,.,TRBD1,TGTGCCAGTAGTGTTACAGGGGTTCGGACTGAAGCTTTCTTT,CASSVTGVRTEAFF
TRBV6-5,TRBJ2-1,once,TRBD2,TGTGCCAGCAGTTCTCTCAGCGGGGGGGCCCAGTTCTTC,CASSSLSGGAQFF
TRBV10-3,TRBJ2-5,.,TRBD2,TGTGCCATCAAAGACCCTAGCGGGGGGACCCAAGAGACCCAGTACTTC,CAIKDPSGGTQETQYF
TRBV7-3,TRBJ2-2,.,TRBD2,TGTGCCAGCAGCTTAAGTCCCTCCGGGCTAGCGGGAGGGCCGAACACCGGGGAGCTGTTTTTT,CASSLSPSGLAGGPNTGELFF
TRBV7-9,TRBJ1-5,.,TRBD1,TGTGCCAGCAGCCGAGGGACAGGTGCCCAGCCCCAGCATTTT,CASSRGTGAQPQHF
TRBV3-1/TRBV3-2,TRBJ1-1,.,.,TGTGCCAGCAGCCCACCCACAGGAGTTGACACTGAAGCTTTCTTT,CASSPPTGVDTEAFF
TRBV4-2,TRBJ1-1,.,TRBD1,TGTGCCAGCAGCCAAAACAGGGGGGGGACTGAAGCTTTCTTT,CASSQNRGGTEAFF
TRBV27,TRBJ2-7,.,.,TGTGCCAGCAGTTTAACAGGCTTCTACGAGCAGTACTTC,CASSLTGFYEQYF
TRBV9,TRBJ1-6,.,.,TGTGCCAGCAGCGCAACCGACGGGGGTTCACCCCTCCACTTT,CASSATDGGSPLHF
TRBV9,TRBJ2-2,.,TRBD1,TGTGCCAGCAGCCTTGGACAGGGGGCGTACACCGGGGAGCTGTTTTTT,CASSLGQGAYTGELFF
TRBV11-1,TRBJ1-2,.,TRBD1,TGTGCCAGCAGCTTAGACCCGGACAGGGACTATGGCTACACCTTC,CASSLDPDRDYGYTF
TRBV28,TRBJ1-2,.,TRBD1,TGTGCCAGCAGTCCCTCACAATTCACAGGGGTCTTGGGCTATGGCTACACCTTC,CASSPSQFTGVLGYGYTF
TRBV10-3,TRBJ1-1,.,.,TGTGCCATCAGCCTTGACAGCCTGAACACTGAAGCTTTCTTT,CAISLDSLNTEAFF
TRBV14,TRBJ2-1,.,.,TGTGCCAGCAGCCAGGACAAATACAATGAGCAGTTCTTC,CASSQDKYNEQFF
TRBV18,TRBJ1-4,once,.,TGTGCCAGCGCAGGGGCAACTAATGAAAAACTGTTTTTT,CASAGATNEKLFF
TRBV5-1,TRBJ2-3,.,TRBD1,TGCGCCAGCAGCCGGACAGGAGCTAGCACAGATACGCAGTATTTT,CASSRTGASTDTQYF
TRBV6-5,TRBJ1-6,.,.,TGTGCCAGCAGGGGGGGGCGGAATTCACCCCTCCACTTT,CASRGGRNSPLHF
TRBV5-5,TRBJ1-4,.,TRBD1,TGTGCCAGCAGCAGGACAGGGGGTTGGAGTAATGAAAAACTGTTTTTT,CASSRTGGWSNEKLFF
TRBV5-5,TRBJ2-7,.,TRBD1,TGTGCCAGCAGCTTGGTTTGGGACAGGGTGAAATACGAGCAGTACTTC,CASSLVWDRVKYEQYF
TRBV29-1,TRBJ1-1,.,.,TGCAGCGTTGGCGGGCACACTGAAGCTTTCTTT,CSVGGHTEAFF
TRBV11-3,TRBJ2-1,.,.,TGTGCCTCAGCCCCGAGCTCCTACAATGAGCAGTTCTTC,CASAPSSYNEQFF
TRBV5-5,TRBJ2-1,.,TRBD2,TGTGCCAGCACCGAGGAGGGGACTAGTTACAATGAGCAGTTCTTC,CASTEEGTSYNEQFF
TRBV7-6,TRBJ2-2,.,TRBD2,TGTGCCAGCAGCGTTACTAGCGGGAAAGTCGGCACCGGGGAGCTGTTTTTT,CASSVTSGKVGTGELFF
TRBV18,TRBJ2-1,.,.,TGTGCCAGCTCAAGTTACACCAGGAGCTCCTACAATGAGCAGTTCTTC,CASSSYTRSSYNEQFF
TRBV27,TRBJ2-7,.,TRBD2,TGTGCCAGCAGTAGAAGAGCGGGGACTAGCGGGGGTTACGAGCAGTACTTC,CASSRRAGTSGGYEQYF
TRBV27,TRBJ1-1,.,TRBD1,TGTGCCAGCAAATCAAGACAGGGAACTGAAGCTTTCTTT,CASKSRQGTEAFF
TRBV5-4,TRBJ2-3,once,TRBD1,TGTGCCAGCAGCGTTGCCGGGACAGGGTCGGACAAAGATACGCAGTATTTT,CASSVAGTGSDKDTQYF
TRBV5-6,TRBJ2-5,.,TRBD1,TGTGCCAGCAGCTTGGACCGGGACAGGGATTTTTTGGAGACCCAGTACTTC,CASSLDRDRDFLETQYF
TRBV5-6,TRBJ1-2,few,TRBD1,TGTGCCAGCAGCTTTTACTTTCGAGGGACAGGCGACTTC,CASSFYFRGTGDF
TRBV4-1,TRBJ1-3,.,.,TGCGCCAGCAGCCAAGGACGACAGGAGAACCTGGGAAACACCATATATTTT,CASSQGRQENLGNTIYF
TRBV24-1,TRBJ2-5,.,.,TGTGCCACCAGTGACCAAACAAGTGAGACCCAGTACTTC,CATSDQTSETQYF
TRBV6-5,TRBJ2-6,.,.,TGTGCCAGCAGTTACTCACCTGGGGCCAACGTCCTGACTTTC,CASSYSPGANVLTF
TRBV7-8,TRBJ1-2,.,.,TGTGCCAGCAGCTTCAGCCCAGGGGTCGGCTACACCTTC,CASSFSPGVGYTF
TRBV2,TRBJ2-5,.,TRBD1,TGTGCCAGCAGTGGACAGGGGATAAAAGAGACCCAGTACTTC,CASSGQGIKETQYF
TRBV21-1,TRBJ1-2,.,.,TGTGCCAGCAGCAAAGTCCCACAGGGGGCGCCGGGCTATGGCTACACCTTC,CASSKVPQGAPGYGYTF
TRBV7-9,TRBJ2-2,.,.,TGTGCCAGCAGCGCTGTTCTGGGCACCGGGGAGCTGTTTTTT,CASSAVLGTGELFF
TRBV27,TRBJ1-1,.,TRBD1,TGTGCCAGCAGTTTATGGCAGGGGGTTATGAACACTGAAGCTTTCTTT,CASSLWQGVMNTEAFF
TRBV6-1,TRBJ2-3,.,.,TGTGCCAGCAGTGAAGAACTAGCACCAGATACGCAGTATTTT,CASSEELAPDTQYF
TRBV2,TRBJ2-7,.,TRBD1,TGTGCCAGCAGTCGGGACAGGCCAACTGCTTACGAGCAGTACTTC,CASSRDRPTAYEQYF
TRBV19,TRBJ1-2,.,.,TGTGCCAGTAGTATTGGGAAGATACTATCCGGCTACACCTTC,CASSIGKILSGYTF
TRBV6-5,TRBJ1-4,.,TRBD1,TGTGCCAGCAGTTACCTCAGGGGGAGTAATGAAAAACTGTTTTTT,CASSYLRGSNEKLFF
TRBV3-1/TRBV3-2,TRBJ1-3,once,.,TGTGCCAGCATCTCCGGGAGGGGCTCTGGAAACACCATATATTTT,CASISGRGSGNTIYF
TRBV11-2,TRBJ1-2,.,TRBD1,TGTGCCAGCAGAGGGGAATTTCGTTCTAAGGGACAGGGCGACTTC,CASRGEFRSKGQGDF
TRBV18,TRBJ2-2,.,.,TGTGCCAGCTCACCACTACAGGGTGCCGGGGAGCTGTTTTTT,CASSPLQGAGELFF
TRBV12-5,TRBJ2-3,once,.,TGTGCTAGTGGTTTGGGGACAGCGACTCGAGATACGCAGTATTTT,CASGLGTATRDTQYF
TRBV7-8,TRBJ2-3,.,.,TGTGCCAGCAGCTTCAGGGACATTTCTAGCACAGATACGCAGTATTTT,CASSFRDISSTDTQYF